This T cell receptor (beta chain) was sequenced in a study of blood T cells in healthy people across ages. Looking at the study overall: Template switching caught about one barcoded beta molecule for each two T cells.

The use of a sample-barcoded 5' primer and a J-beta primer mix characterized a second PCR of roughly 6 to 11 cycles. TCRdb analysed the 5' RACE reads with MiXCR anew, one entry per CDR3 protein. The repertoire has hundreds of thousands of distinct CDR3 sequences, about 42% of them found once; the top ten carry roughly 20%. The length of the CDR3 is 14 residues. J lost 9 bases, V lost 8 bases, and 12 bases had no gene match. The germline gives CDR1 SGHNT, CDR2 YENEEA. Worth noting for this clonotype: Antigen: not known.

Study-level findings and limits: Changes in expanded clonotypes were possibly confounded, as the CMV status of donors was unknown. One million T cells yielded diversity estimates that were considered underestimates.

The sequencing sample was made of blood. The chain joins TRBV11-3 to TRBJ2-1, with 8 positions matching TRBD1. The TCR originated in a woman aged 60 to 75 in good health. CDR3 in amino acids: CASQNGQGTSEQFF. Written as DNA, the CDR3 is TGTGCCAGCCAGAATGGACAGGGAACAAGTGAGCAGTTCTTC.